Included here is one T cell receptor beta chain sequence, with context. V lost 5 bases and J lost 1, with 8 bases in between. CDR3 size: 13 residues. Germline V CDR1 and CDR2: MRHNA, SNTAGT. The record originates from a study of blood T cell repertoires in COVID-19. Across the study: Samples representing acute and convalescent COVID-19 were sourced from the United States, Italy and Spain. In each case, the material was cDNA or gDNA derived from T cells, B-cell-depleted T cells, or PBMCs.

Data came from immunoSEQ multiplex PCR; TCRdb stores just in-frame clones and leaves some out. The sample contains about 200,000 clones, around 90% of which appear only once. The V call is TRBV6-4, the J call TRBJ2-5; D possibly corresponds to TRBD2 (5 bases). The specimen was peripheral blood. This receptor was identified in a man in his forties with acute or convalescent COVID-19. DNA for the CDR3: TGTGCCAGCAGTAGTACTAGCCAAGAGACCCAGTACTTC. Its protein product is CASSSTSQETQYF.